These T cell receptor beta chains were read from a single sample in a study of tissue T cells after allogeneic stem cell transplantation. TCRdb keeps only in-frame clones here, not all; method: immunoSEQ multiplex PCR. The table records under 30,000 clones, about 70% of them present only once. The specimen comprised tissue from the ileum, sampled at autopsy. The receptor source for this set is a female donor aged 60 or older with lung cancer. The CDR3 runs from the conserved cysteine through the conserved F or W. The order of the fields is V gene, J gene, CDR3 length, clone size, D gene, CDR3 protein, CDR3 DNA. The D gene is left open where the match is weak. Clone size, where shown, is once, few, many, or a class for clones that have expanded.

TRBV5-4	TRBJ1-5	15	-	-	CASSFGGVSNQPQHF	TGTGCCAGCAGCTTTGGGGGGGTTAGCAATCAGCCCCAGCATTTT
TRBV19	TRBJ1-6	16	-	TRBD1	CASRNQGAVLNSPLHF	TGTGCCAGTAGAAACCAGGGGGCTGTTTTGAATTCACCCCTCCACTTT
TRBV27	TRBJ2-3	15	-	TRBD2	CATRGLAGNTDTQYF	TGTGCCACCCGAGGGCTAGCGGGGAACACAGATACGCAGTATTTT
TRBV7-3	TRBJ1-1	15	-	-	CASSLTVTPGTEAFF	TGTGCCAGCAGCTTAACGGTAACCCCGGGGACTGAAGCTTTCTTT
TRBV6-5	TRBJ1-4	14	-	-	CASSYRQVGEKLFF	TGTGCCAGCAGTTATAGACAGGTCGGGGAAAAACTGTTTTTT
TRBV12-3/TRBV12-4	TRBJ1-1	13	-	-	CASSLSNAAEAFF	TGTGCCAGCAGTTTATCTAATGCTGCTGAAGCTTTCTTT
TRBV14	TRBJ2-7	14	-	-	CASSQDGHIYEQYF	TGTGCCAGCAGCCAAGATGGGCACATCTACGAGCAGTACTTC
TRBV7-2	TRBJ2-7	16	-	-	CASSLVPGTNANEQYF	TGTGCCAGCAGCTTAGTTCCCGGGACAAACGCCAACGAGCAGTACTTC
TRBV9	TRBJ2-5	14	-	-	CASSPRDRQETQYF	TGTGCCAGCAGCCCACGGGACCGACAAGAGACCCAGTACTTC
TRBV5-6	TRBJ1-2	14	-	-	CASSLEQFAYGYTF	TGTGCCAGCAGCTTGGAACAGTTTGCCTATGGCTACACCTTC
TRBV12-3/TRBV12-4	TRBJ1-2	13	-	-	CASSPLPKGGYTF	TGTGCCAGCAGCCCACTCCCGAAGGGCGGCTACACCTTC
TRBV11-2	TRBJ2-2	14	-	-	CASSLPSDTGELFF	TGTGCCAGCAGCTTACCCAGTGACACCGGGGAGCTGTTTTTT
TRBV27	TRBJ1-5	13	few	-	CASSPLPNQPQHF	TGTGCCAGCAGTCCCCTTCCTAATCAGCCCCAGCATTTT
TRBV7-2	TRBJ2-1	14	few	TRBD2	CASSSSAGANEQFF	TGTGCCAGCAGCTCGTCAGCGGGGGCCAATGAGCAGTTCTTC
TRBV5-6	TRBJ1-2	14	-	-	CASSLGQGTYGYTF	TGTGCCAGCAGCTTAGGGCAGGGAACCTATGGCTACACCTTC
TRBV4-1	TRBJ2-1	16	-	TRBD2	CASSPRLAGAYNEQFF	TGCGCCAGCAGCCCGCGGCTAGCGGGGGCATACAATGAGCAGTTCTTC
TRBV18	TRBJ1-1	13	few	TRBD1	CASSQGQGNEAFF	TGTGCCAGCTCACAAGGACAGGGCAATGAAGCTTTCTTT
TRBV7-3	TRBJ2-1	13	-	-	CASSWAGGNEQFF	TGTGCCAGCAGCTGGGCAGGGGGGAATGAGCAGTTCTTC
TRBV6-5	TRBJ1-5	13	-	-	CASSYSLNQPQHF	TGTGCCAGCAGTTACTCTCTAAATCAGCCCCAGCATTTT
TRBV6-6	TRBJ2-5	14	few	TRBD2	CASSLGLAEETQYF	TGTGCCAGCAGCTTGGGACTAGCGGAAGAGACCCAGTACTTC
TRBV7-6	TRBJ2-1	13	-	-	CASSLGAIDEQFF	TGTGCCAGCAGCTTAGGGGCAATCGATGAGCAGTTCTTC
TRBV3-1/TRBV3-2	TRBJ1-5	15	-	-	CASSHQFGGDQPQHF	TGTGCCAGCAGCCATCAATTCGGGGGGGATCAGCCCCAGCATTTT
TRBV2	TRBJ2-1	16	-	-	CASSEEALSSYNEQFF	TGTGCCAGCAGTGAAGAGGCGCTGAGCTCCTACAATGAGCAGTTCTTC
TRBV6-5	TRBJ1-1	15	-	-	CASRLTGPLNTEAFF	TGTGCCAGCAGATTGACAGGCCCCCTGAACACTGAAGCTTTCTTT
TRBV11-1	TRBJ2-1	14	-	-	CASSLFGFYNEQFF	TGTGCCAGCAGCTTATTTGGTTTCTACAATGAGCAGTTCTTC
TRBV4-2	TRBJ2-7	16	-	TRBD2	CASSQDVQRGAYEQYF	TGTGCCAGCAGCCAAGACGTCCAGCGGGGGGCCTACGAGCAGTACTTC
TRBV11-1	TRBJ2-1	16	-	-	CASSRGRARSYNEQFF	TGTGCCAGCAGCCGGGGGCGGGCGAGATCCTACAATGAGCAGTTCTTC
TRBV5-4	TRBJ2-5	14	medium-sized	-	CASSLDGTQETQYF	TGTGCCAGCAGCTTGGACGGGACACAAGAGACCCAGTACTTC
TRBV24-1	TRBJ2-3	15	-	TRBD1	CATSDGQGGTDTQYF	TGTGCCACCAGTGATGGACAGGGTGGCACAGATACGCAGTATTTT
TRBV28	TRBJ1-2	11	-	-	CASSRNYGYTF	TGTGCCAGCAGTCGGAACTATGGCTACACCTTC
TRBV5-1	TRBJ2-1	15	-	TRBD1	CASRARQGTGNEQFF	TGCGCCAGCAGAGCGAGACAGGGAACCGGGAATGAGCAGTTCTTC
TRBV18	TRBJ1-2	15	-	-	CASSPTGAVNYGYTF	TGTGCCAGCTCACCAACGGGGGCCGTTAACTATGGCTACACCTTC
TRBV27	TRBJ1-4	15	-	-	CASSFLEDRRGKLFF	TGTGCCAGCAGTTTCCTCGAAGACAGGAGAGGAAAACTGTTTTTT
TRBV14	TRBJ1-5	13	few	-	CASSHGPNEPQHF	TGTGCCAGCAGCCACGGGCCTAACGAGCCCCAGCATTTT
TRBV5-1	TRBJ2-1	14	-	TRBD2	CASGTSGGYNEQFF	TGCGCCAGCGGGACTAGCGGGGGGTACAATGAGCAGTTCTTC
TRBV10-2	TRBJ2-2	17	-	-	CASSGQGIGEGTGELFF	TGCGCCAGCAGTGGGCAGGGGATAGGTGAGGGCACCGGGGAGCTGTTTTTT
TRBV30	TRBJ2-6	15	-	-	CAWSFRGSGANVLTF	TGTGCCTGGAGTTTTAGGGGTTCTGGGGCCAACGTCCTGACTTTC
TRBV3-1/TRBV3-2	TRBJ2-4	12	-	-	CASSQNYRIQYF	TGTGCCAGCAGCCAAAACTATCGAATTCAGTACTTC
TRBV7-3	TRBJ2-6	15	-	-	CASSRTNSGANVLTF	TGTGCCAGCAGCCGGACGAACTCTGGGGCCAACGTCCTGACTTTC
TRBV12-3/TRBV12-4	TRBJ2-1	12	few	-	CASSYSLVEQFF	TGTGCCAGCAGTTACTCCCTTGTCGAGCAGTTCTTC
TRBV7-8	TRBJ1-2	12	-	-	CASSLVAAGYTF	TGTGCCAGCAGCTTAGTGGCTGCTGGCTACACCTTC
TRBV19	TRBJ2-7	13	medium-sized	-	CASSSGPTYEQYF	TGTGCCAGTAGTTCCGGGCCAACCTACGAGCAGTACTTC
TRBV6-5	TRBJ1-1	13	-	TRBD1	CAIRDRINTEAFF	TGTGCCATACGGGACAGGATAAACACTGAAGCTTTCTTT
TRBV5-1	TRBJ1-2	13	-	TRBD1	CASSFRQGEGYTF	TGCGCCAGCAGCTTCCGACAGGGAGAGGGCTACACCTTC
TRBV6-5	TRBJ2-7	13	-	-	CASGWDSNYEQYF	TGTGCCAGCGGGTGGGACTCCAACTACGAGCAGTACTTC
TRBV19	TRBJ1-5	17	few	-	CASSNERIVASNQPQHF	TGTGCCAGTAGCAATGAACGAATTGTCGCGAGCAATCAGCCCCAGCATTTT
TRBV5-1	TRBJ2-7	13	-	-	CASSLSDAYEQYF	TGCGCCAGCAGCTTGTCGGACGCCTACGAGCAGTACTTC
TRBV10-3	TRBJ2-7	13	few	TRBD1	CAISAGQLREQYF	TGTGCCATCAGTGCGGGACAGTTGCGCGAGCAGTACTTC
TRBV7-2	TRBJ1-4	15	-	-	CASSLVVGPNEKLFF	TGTGCCAGCAGCTTAGTTGTTGGGCCTAATGAAAAACTGTTTTTT
TRBV7-9	TRBJ2-1	14	-	TRBD2	CASSLDLAVGEQFF	TGTGCCAGCAGCTTAGACCTAGCGGTGGGCGAGCAGTTCTTC
TRBV5-1	TRBJ1-3	16	-	-	CARKSRPGPGAYTIYF	TGCGCCAGAAAATCACGTCCGGGTCCCGGCGCTTACACCATATATTTT
TRBV6-5	TRBJ2-5	14	-	-	CASRDGWEKETQYF	TGTGCCAGCAGGGACGGTTGGGAGAAAGAGACCCAGTACTTC
TRBV25-1	TRBJ2-1	14	few	-	CASSDGTSGTEQFF	TGTGCCAGCAGCGACGGGACATCCGGTACTGAGCAGTTCTTC
TRBV7-2	TRBJ2-6	18	few	TRBD1	CASSGDRGTLSGANVLTF	TGTGCCAGCAGCGGAGACAGGGGCACCCTTTCTGGGGCCAACGTCCTGACTTTC
TRBV9	TRBJ2-1	16	-	TRBD2	CASSGSGGAWYNEQFF	TGTGCCAGCAGCGGGAGCGGGGGGGCTTGGTACAATGAGCAGTTCTTC
TRBV30	TRBJ1-6	14	-	TRBD1	CAWSVGTGGSPLHF	TGTGCCTGGAGCGTCGGGACAGGGGGTTCACCCCTCCACTTT